The clone carrying this T cell receptor (beta chain) was observed a few times. What it binds is unknown. Researchers ran the PCR with 60 Vbeta and 13 Jbeta primers. Here immunoSEQ multiplex PCR was the method, and the copy in TCRdb shows in-frame clones only, minus some. The sample includes about 140,000 clones, 9.7% of them seen just once. This record comes from a study of cytomegalovirus exposure and HLA in healthy donors. Findings and caveats of the study: Presence/absence analyses supposed approximately even sequencing depth among donors.

This receptor was obtained from a man over 45 in good health and CMV-seronegative. The sample taken for sequencing was PBMCs.

CDR3 bases: TGTGCCACCAGCAGAGATCAGGACAGGGGAGCCTACGAGCAGTACTTC. Protein sequence: CATSRDQDRGAYEQYF. J is TRBJ2-7 and V is TRBV15, with 9 bases identical to TRBD1. CDR3 length: 16 residues. Losses at the gene ends were 0 bases for V and 2 bases for J; bases not matched to a gene: 5. Germline lookup yields CDR1 LNHNV and CDR2 YYDKDF (reference sequence). The variable domain in full, with the rest retrieved from reference TRBV15 and TRBJ2-7, is DAMVIQNPRYQVTQFGKPVTLSCSQTLNHNVMYWYQQKSSQAPKLLFHYYDKDFNNEADTPDNFQSRRPNTSFCFLDIRSPGLGDTAMYLCATSRDQDRGAYEQYFGPGTRLTVT.